The 20 T cell receptor beta chains reported below all come from one sample, sequenced in a study of human T cells and chemical hapten exposure (dated by TCRdb to the early 2020s). Libraries were made using RACE. This sample was sequenced with a NextSeq 500. TCRdb reworked the public reads: Q25 trimming with fastp, MiXCR clone assembly, productive beta chains retained. Rows with one shared CDR3 protein collapse into an entry with the most common genes and DNA. This sample is represented by under 45,000 distinct CDR3 sequences; roughly 5.4% of them were singletons. Roughly 12% of the sample goes to the ten largest clones. The meaning of the sample's time point label: healthy volunteer bleed at 6 weeks. Total RNA was isolated from unfractionated whole blood collected in Tempus Blood RNA tubes. The material sequenced was whole blood. Receptors were obtained from a human donor in good health. Some clones in this sample may be carry-over from other donors' samples.

This clonotype occurred a few times. The gene calls are TRBV7-9 and TRBJ2-1; 9 bases align to TRBD2. V lost 5 bases, J lost 4 bases, and 24 bases stayed unmatched. The CDR3 is made up of 21 amino acids. Germline CDR1 reads SEHNR; CDR2 reads FQNEAQ (reference sequence). The CDR3 DNA reads as TGTGCCAGCAGCCACCCCGGAGAACTAGCGGGCCTCAGAAAGGGGTACAATGAGCAGTTCTTC. It translates to CASSHPGELAGLRKGYNEQFF.

As regards this clonotype: A much larger clone is a single base away; this may be a read error. V and J are TRBV29-1 and TRBJ2-1; D possibly uses TRBD1 or TRBD2 (6 bases each). The CDR3 covers 13 residues. Per germline, CDR1 SQVTM and CDR2 ANQGSEA. V lost 2 bases and J 10 bases, leaving 15 bases between the germline ends. The CDR3, as DNA: TGCAGCGTTGAAAGGGGGACGGGGGAGGAGCAGTTCTTC. It encodes CSVERGTGEEQFF.

This chain joins TRBV2 and TRBJ1-1; 7 bases are shared with TRBD1. Losses at the gene ends were 10 bases for V and 1 base for J; bases not matched to a gene: 3. CDR1 is SNHLY, CDR2 FYNNEI, per germline. The CDR3 sequence is 12 residues long. The DNA of the CDR3 is TGTGCCAAAAGACAGGGGAACACTGAAGCTTTCTTT. This translates into CAKRQGNTEAFF.

This clonotype was observed a handful of times. CDR3 nucleotide sequence: TGTGCCAGCAGCCCGTCATCAGGACAGCAAGAGACCCAGTACTTC. Translated, it gives CASSPSSGQQETQYF. V and J are TRBV7-2 and TRBJ2-5; possible D gene TRBD1, 6 bases. Trimming pared 5 bases from V and 2 bases from J, leaving 15 bases between. The CDR3 spans 15 residues. The germline gives CDR1 SGHTA, CDR2 FQGNSA.

The V and J genes are TRBV29-1 and TRBJ2-3; either TRBD1 or TRBD2 may supply D (6 bases each). Trimming pared 5 bases from V and 5 bases from J, leaving 23 bases between. This CDR3 has 16 residues. Germline CDR1 reads SQVTM; CDR2 reads ANQGSEA. This chain's CDR3 is CSVLPKGEEARDTQYF. CDR3 coding DNA: TGCAGCGTTCTCCCGAAGGGGGAGGAGGCACGAGATACGCAGTATTTT.

The table lists this clonotype with many counts. V gene TRBV28 combines with J gene TRBJ1-5; D possibly corresponds to TRBD1 (6 bases). The CDR3 sequence is 15 residues long. Germline loops: CDR1 MDHEN, CDR2 SYDVKM. Trimming took 7 bases from V and 2 from J, leaving 15 bases between them. CDR3 nucleotide sequence: TGTGCCAGCAAGATCGGGGGCTTCGGCAATCAGCCCCAGCATTTT. It translates to CASKIGGFGNQPQHF.

This clonotype was observed many times. The V gene is TRBV10-3, the J gene TRBJ2-7; 8 nucleotides match TRBD1. The CDR3 totals 15 residues. With 0 bases clipped from V and 2 bases from J, the junction kept 3 bases outside the gene matches. Looked up from germline, CDR1 is ENHRY and CDR2 is SYGVKD. This CDR3 is CAISESMTGAYEQYF. The CDR3 DNA is TGTGCCATCAGTGAGTCGATGACAGGGGCCTACGAGCAGTACTTC.

At least ten counts were recorded for this clonotype. J is TRBJ2-5 and V is TRBV12-2. TRBV12-2 is given as a pseudogene. This CDR3 is built from 15 residues. The CDR3: CASRLVVRQLETQYF. The CDR3 DNA sequence: TGTGCAAGTCGCTTAGTCGTCAGGCAGTTGGAGACCCAGTACTTC.

V is TRBV20-1 and J is TRBJ1-1, with a weak D call TRBD1 (6 bases). The germline V and J ends were trimmed by 6 bases and 4 bases, with 15 bases remaining between them. The V gene's germline CDR1 is DFQATT and CDR2 SNEGSKA (reference sequence). The CDR3 is 13 residues long. The CDR3 loop reads CSAQQGGGTEAFF. The CDR3, as DNA: TGCAGTGCGCAACAGGGTGGGGGCACTGAAGCTTTCTTT.

This clonotype was seen repeatedly, ten times or more. This chain links TRBV12-3 or TRBV12-4 with TRBJ2-3; D ambiguous. V lost 2 bases, J lost 2 bases, and 11 bases lay in between. CDR3 length equals 15 residues. CDR3 DNA sequence: TGTGCCAGCAGTTTAAGGGCTACATACACAGATACGCAGTATTTT. Its protein product is CASSLRATYTDTQYF.

This rearrangement joins TRBV25-1 to TRBJ1-4, with D perhaps TRBD1 (6 bases). Germline loops: CDR1 MGHDK, CDR2 SYGVNS. V dropped 4 bases and J dropped 3 bases, with 9 bases sitting between them. CDR3 length: 14 residues. CDR3 nucleotide sequence: TGTGCCAGCAGTGCGACAGGTGCTAATGAAAAACTGTTTTTT. This translates into CASSATGANEKLFF.

The V call is TRBV12-3 or TRBV12-4, the J call TRBJ1-1; D perhaps matches TRBD1 (6 bases). Trimming removed 1 base from V and 1 base from J, with 10 bases in between. The CDR3 runs 15 residues. The CDR3 coding sequence is TGTGCCAGCAGTTTAGGTGGGGGCGCGAACACTGAAGCTTTCTTT. It codes for CASSLGGGANTEAFF.

The chain employs TRBV6-2 or TRBV6-3 and TRBJ1-1; 8 nucleotides line up with TRBD1. The CDR3 totals 15 residues. V was pared by 6 bases and J by 3 bases, with 9 bases of the junction left unmatched. Germline lookup yields CDR1 MNHEY and CDR2 SVGEGT. The CDR3 bases are TGTGCCAGCAGCCAATGGACAGGGCTTGACACTGAAGCTTTCTTT. Translating it yields CASSQWTGLDTEAFF.

There are a few counts of this clonotype. The chain is built from TRBV7-2 and TRBJ2-7; TRBD2 matches at 13 bases. From germline, CDR1 is SGHTA and CDR2 FQGNSA. This CDR3 is built from 18 residues. The trim removed 5 bases at V and 2 bases at J, leaving 12 bases unmatched. CDR3 sequence (DNA): TGTGCCAGCAGCCTCCGACTAGCGGGAGGCCGGGAGGCCTACGAGCAGTACTTC. The encoded protein is CASSLRLAGGREAYEQYF. Based on the CDR3 plus reference TRBV7-2 and TRBJ2-7, the full variable domain is GAGVSQSPSNKVTEKGKDVELRCDPISGHTALYWYRQSLGQGLEFLIYFQGNSAPDKSGLPSDRFSAERTGGSVSTLTIQRTQQEDSAVYLCASSLRLAGGREAYEQYFGPGTRLTVT.

The chain uses TRBV27 and TRBJ1-3, with 9 bases lining up with TRBD1. This CDR3 spans 15 amino acids. Trimming removed 6 bases from V and 4 bases from J; junction bases left unmatched: 7. CDR1 and CDR2 (germline): MNHEY, SMNVEV (reference sequence). For the CDR3, the DNA is TGTGCCAGCAGGAAGGGACAGGGTCTCGGAAACACCATATATTTT. This translates into CASRKGQGLGNTIYF.

This sequence joins TRBV7-9 and TRBJ2-3; TRBD1 might be the D (6 bases). This CDR3 contains 14 residues. Trimming stripped 5 bases from V and 6 bases from J, with 15 bases between. Germline CDR1 SEHNR, CDR2 FQNEAQ (reference sequence). The CDR3 bases are TGTGCCAGCAGCCCCCGCGGACAGATGGATACGCAGTATTTT. Its protein is CASSPRGQMDTQYF.

With respect to this clonotype: A much more abundant neighbour one base away suggests this may be a read error. The chain couples TRBV18 to TRBJ2-1; 11 bases are shared with TRBD1. The CDR3 length is 13 residues. CDR1 and CDR2 from the germline V gene are KGHSH and LQKENI. The CDR3 here is CASSTGTGGEQSF. The CDR3 DNA reads TGTGCCAGCTCAACAGGGACAGGGGGTGAGCAGTCCTTC.

CDR3 loop: CAWSASRTGPNSPLHF. CDR3 nucleotides: TGTGCCTGGAGTGCCTCCCGGACAGGGCCTAATTCACCCCTCCACTTT. This sequence joins TRBV30 and TRBJ1-6; 8 nucleotides line up with TRBD1. J gave up 6 bases and V 1 base, and 8 bases lay outside the gene matches. The CDR3 sequence is 16 residues long. Germline V gene sequence: CDR1 GTSNPN, CDR2 SVGIG (reference sequence).

This clonotype has ten or more counts. The chain carries TRBV11-2 and TRBJ2-1, with D hard to call. Germline CDR1 is SGHAT and CDR2 is FQNNGV. V shed 4 bases and J shed 4 bases, with 17 bases lying between them. The CDR3 has 16 amino acids. CDR3 residues: CASSSILLGPYNEQFF. The CDR3 bases are TGTGCCAGCAGCTCGATCCTCCTCGGGCCTTACAATGAGCAGTTCTTC.

This clonotype was found many times. This chain links TRBV28 with TRBJ2-7; D call uncertain. CDR1 and CDR2 from the germline V gene are MDHEN and SYDVKM. V was shortened by 3 bases and J by 2 bases, with 17 bases between the two germline ends. CDR3 size: 16 residues. The DNA of the CDR3 is TGTGCCAGCAGTTTTTCATTGGCGGCCCTAACCTACGAGCAGTACTTC. Its translation: CASSFSLAALTYEQYF.